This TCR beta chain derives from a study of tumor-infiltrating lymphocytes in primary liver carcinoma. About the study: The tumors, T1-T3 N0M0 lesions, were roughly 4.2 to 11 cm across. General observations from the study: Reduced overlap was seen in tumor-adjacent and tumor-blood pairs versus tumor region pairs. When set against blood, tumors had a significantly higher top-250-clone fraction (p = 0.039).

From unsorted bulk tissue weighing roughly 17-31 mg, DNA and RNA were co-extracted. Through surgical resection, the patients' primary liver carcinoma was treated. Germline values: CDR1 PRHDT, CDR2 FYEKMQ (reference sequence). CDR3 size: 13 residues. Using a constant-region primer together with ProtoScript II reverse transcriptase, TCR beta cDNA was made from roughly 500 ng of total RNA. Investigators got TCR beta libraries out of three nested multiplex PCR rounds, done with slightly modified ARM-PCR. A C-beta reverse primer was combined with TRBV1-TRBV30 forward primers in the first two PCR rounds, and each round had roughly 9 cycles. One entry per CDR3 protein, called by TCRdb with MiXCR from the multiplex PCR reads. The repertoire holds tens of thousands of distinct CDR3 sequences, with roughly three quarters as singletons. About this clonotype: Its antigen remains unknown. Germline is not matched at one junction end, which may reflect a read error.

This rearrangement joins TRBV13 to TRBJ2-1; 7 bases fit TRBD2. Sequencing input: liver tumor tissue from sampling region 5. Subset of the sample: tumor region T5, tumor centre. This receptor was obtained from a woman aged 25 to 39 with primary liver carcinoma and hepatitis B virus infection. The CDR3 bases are TGTGCCGGCAGGGAGGGGAACGGTAATGAGCAGTTCTTC. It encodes CAGREGNGNEQFF.